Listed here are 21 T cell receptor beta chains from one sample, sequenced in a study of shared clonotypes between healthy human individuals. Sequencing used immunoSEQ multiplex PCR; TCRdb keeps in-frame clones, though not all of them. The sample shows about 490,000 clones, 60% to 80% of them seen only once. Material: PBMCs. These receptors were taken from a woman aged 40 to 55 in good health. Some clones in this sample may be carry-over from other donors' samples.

CDR3 amino acids: CASSQDVGGTLLAGTQETQYF. The DNA for the CDR3 is TGCGCCAGCAGCCAAGATGTAGGAGGGACCTTACTAGCAGGGACCCAAGAGACCCAGTACTTC. This chain uses TRBV4-3 with TRBJ2-5; D possibly corresponds to TRBD2 (6 bases). Germline V lookup: CDR1 LGHNA, CDR2 YSLEER. There are 21 residues in the CDR3. Trimming shortened V by 0 bases and J by 1 base, and 27 bases separated the two germline ends.

The CDR3 sequence: CASRYPGEAFF. As DNA, the CDR3 is TGTGCCAGTAGGTACCCGGGTGAAGCTTTCTTT. This rearrangement joins TRBV19 to TRBJ1-1; no reliable D call. V was cut by 6 bases and J by 7 bases, with 9 bases left in between. The CDR3 extends over 11 amino acids. Germline-derived CDR1 and CDR2 are LNHDA and SQIVND (reference sequence).

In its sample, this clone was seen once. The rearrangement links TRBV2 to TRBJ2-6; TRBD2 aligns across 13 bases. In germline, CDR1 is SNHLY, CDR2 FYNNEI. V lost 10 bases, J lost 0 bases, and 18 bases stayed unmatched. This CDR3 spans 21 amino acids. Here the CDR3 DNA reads TGTGCCAACTACGGACTAGCGGGAGAAACGAAGGGTCACTCTGGGGCCAACGTCCTGACTTTC. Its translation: CANYGLAGETKGHSGANVLTF.

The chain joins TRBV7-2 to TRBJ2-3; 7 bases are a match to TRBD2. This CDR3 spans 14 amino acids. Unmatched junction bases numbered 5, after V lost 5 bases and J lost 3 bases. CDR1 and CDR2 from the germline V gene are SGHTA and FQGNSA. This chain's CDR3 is CASSPGLVTDTQYF. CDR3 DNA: TGTGCCAGCAGCCCCGGACTAGTTACAGATACGCAGTATTTT.

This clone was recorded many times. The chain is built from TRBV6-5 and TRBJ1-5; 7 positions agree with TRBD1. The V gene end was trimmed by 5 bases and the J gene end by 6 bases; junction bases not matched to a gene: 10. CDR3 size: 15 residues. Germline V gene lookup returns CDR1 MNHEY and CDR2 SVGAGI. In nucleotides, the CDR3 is TGTGCCAGCAGTGGGCAGACAGGGCATAGTCAGCCCCAGCATTTT. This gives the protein CASSGQTGHSQPQHF.

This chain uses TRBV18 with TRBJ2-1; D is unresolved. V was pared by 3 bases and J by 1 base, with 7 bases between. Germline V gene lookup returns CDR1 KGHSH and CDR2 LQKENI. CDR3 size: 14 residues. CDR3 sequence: CASSPVNSYNEQFF. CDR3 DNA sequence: TGTGCCAGCTCACCCGTTAATTCCTACAATGAGCAGTTCTTC.

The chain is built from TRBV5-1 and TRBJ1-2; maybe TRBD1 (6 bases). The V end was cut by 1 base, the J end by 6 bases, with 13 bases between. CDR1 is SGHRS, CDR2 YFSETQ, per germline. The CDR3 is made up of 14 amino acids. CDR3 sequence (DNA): TGCGCCAGCAGCTTGAGTGGGGGCAAGGATGGCTACACCTTC. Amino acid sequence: CASSLSGGKDGYTF.

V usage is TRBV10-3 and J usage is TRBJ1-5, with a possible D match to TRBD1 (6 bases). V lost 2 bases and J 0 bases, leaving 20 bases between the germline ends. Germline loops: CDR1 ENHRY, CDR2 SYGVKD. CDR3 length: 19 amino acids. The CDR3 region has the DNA TGTGCCATCAGTGAGGGGGACACCTCGTCCGGATTTAGCAATCAGCCCCAGCATTTT. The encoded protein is CAISEGDTSSGFSNQPQHF.

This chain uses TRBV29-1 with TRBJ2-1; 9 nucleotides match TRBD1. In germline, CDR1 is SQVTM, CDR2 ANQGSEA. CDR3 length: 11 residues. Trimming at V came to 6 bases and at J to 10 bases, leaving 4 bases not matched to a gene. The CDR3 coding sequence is TGCAGCGTGGACAGGGGCGGCGAGCAGTTCTTC. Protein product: CSVDRGGEQFF.

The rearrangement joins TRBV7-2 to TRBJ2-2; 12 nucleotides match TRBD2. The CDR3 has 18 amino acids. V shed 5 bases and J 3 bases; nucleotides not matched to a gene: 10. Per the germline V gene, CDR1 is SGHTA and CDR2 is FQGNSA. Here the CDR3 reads CASSPTSGSGRDTGELFF. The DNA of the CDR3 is TGTGCCAGCAGCCCGACTAGCGGGAGTGGGAGGGACACCGGGGAGCTGTTTTTT.

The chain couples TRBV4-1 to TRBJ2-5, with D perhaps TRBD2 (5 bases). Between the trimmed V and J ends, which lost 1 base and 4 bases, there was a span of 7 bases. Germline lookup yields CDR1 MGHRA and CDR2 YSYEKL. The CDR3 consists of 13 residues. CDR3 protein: CASSQAGRETQYF. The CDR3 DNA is TGCGCCAGCAGCCAAGCTGGGAGAGAGACCCAGTACTTC.

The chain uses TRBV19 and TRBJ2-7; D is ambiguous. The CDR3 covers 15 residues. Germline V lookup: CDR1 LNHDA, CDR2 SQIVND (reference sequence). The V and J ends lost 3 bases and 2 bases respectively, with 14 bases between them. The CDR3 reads CASSIGSYHPYEQYF. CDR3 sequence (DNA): TGTGCCAGTAGTATCGGGTCTTATCATCCCTACGAGCAGTACTTC.

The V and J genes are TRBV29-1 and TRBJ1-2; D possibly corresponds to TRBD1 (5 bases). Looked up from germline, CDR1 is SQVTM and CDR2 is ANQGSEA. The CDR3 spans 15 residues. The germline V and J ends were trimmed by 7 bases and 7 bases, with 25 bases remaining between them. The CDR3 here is CSANQGRRAPRGYTF. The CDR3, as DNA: TGCAGCGCAAACCAGGGACGGCGGGCACCACGTGGCTACACCTTC.

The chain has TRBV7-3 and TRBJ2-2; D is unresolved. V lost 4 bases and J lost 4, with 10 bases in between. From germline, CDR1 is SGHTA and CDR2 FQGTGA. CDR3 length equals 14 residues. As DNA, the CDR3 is TGTGCCAGCAGCTCCTCGGCCAGCACCGGGGAGCTGTTTTTT. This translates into CASSSSASTGELFF.

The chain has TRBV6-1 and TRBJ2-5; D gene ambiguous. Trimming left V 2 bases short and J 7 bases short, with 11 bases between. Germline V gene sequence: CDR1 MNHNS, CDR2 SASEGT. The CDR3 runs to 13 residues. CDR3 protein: CASSESVWGTQYF. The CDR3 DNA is TGTGCCAGCAGTGAATCTGTCTGGGGGACCCAGTACTTC.

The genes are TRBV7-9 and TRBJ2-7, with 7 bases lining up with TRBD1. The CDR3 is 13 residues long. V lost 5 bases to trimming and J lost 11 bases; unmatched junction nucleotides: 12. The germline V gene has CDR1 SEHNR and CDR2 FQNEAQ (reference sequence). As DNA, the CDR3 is TGTGCCAGCAGCCCTCCTGGGACAGCGAGGGAGTACTTC. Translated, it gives CASSPPGTAREYF.

For the CDR3, the DNA is TGTGCCAGCAGCTTAGGTCGGCACAATGAGCAGTTCTTC. Its protein product is CASSLGRHNEQFF. This chain joins TRBV7-9 and TRBJ2-1; the D is unclear. The CDR3 is 13 residues long. V shed 1 base and J shed 5 bases, with 6 bases lying between them. The germline V gene has CDR1 SEHNR and CDR2 FQNEAQ (reference sequence).

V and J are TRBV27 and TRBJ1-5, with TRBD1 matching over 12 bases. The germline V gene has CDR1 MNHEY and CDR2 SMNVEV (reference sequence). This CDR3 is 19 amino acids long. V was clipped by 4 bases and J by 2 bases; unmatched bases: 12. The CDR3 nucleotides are TGTGCCAGCAGTTACGGGCCGGGACAGGGGGCGGGCGGCAATCAGCCCCAGCATTTT. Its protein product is CASSYGPGQGAGGNQPQHF.

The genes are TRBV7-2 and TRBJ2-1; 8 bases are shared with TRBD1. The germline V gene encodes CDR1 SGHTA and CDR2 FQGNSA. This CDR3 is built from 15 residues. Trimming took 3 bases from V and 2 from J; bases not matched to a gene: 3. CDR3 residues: CASSLTGETYNEQFF. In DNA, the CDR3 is TGTGCCAGCAGCTTGACAGGGGAAACCTACAATGAGCAGTTCTTC.

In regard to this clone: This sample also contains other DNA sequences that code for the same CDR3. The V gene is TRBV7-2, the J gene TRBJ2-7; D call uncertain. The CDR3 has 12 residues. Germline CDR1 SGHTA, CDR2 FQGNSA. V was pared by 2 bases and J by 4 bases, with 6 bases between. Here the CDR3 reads CASSLRPYEQYF. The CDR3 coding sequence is TGTGCCAGCAGCTTAAGACCTTACGAGCAGTACTTC. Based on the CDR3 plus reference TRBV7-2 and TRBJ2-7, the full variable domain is GAGVSQSPSNKVTEKGKDVELRCDPISGHTALYWYRQSLGQGLEFLIYFQGNSAPDKSGLPSDRFSAERTGGSVSTLTIQRTQQEDSAVYLCASSLRPYEQYFGPGTRLTVT.

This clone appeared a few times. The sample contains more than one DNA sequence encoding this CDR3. CDR3 DNA: TGTGCCAGCAGTTACTCGAGAGCCGGGGAGCTGTTTTTT. This encodes CASSYSRAGELFF. This chain uses TRBV6-6 with TRBJ2-2; unclear D gene. Trimming stripped 0 bases from V and 6 bases from J, with 5 bases between. The CDR3 consists of 13 residues. CDR1 is MNHNY and CDR2 is SVGAGI in the germline V gene (reference sequence).